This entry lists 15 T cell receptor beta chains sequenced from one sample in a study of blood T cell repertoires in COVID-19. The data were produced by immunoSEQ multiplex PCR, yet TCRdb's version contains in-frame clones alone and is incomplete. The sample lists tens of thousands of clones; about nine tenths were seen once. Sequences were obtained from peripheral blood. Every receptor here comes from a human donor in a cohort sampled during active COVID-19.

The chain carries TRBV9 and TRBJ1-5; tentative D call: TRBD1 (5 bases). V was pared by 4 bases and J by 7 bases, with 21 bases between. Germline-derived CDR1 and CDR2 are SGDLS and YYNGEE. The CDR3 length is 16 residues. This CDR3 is CASSPFQGGSGQPQHF. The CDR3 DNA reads TGTGCCAGCAGCCCCTTCCAGGGCGGCTCAGGGCAGCCCCAGCATTTT. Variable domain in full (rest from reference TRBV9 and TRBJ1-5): DSGVTQTPKHLITATGQRVTLRCSPRSGDLSVYWYQQSLDQGLQFLIQYYNGEERAKGNILERFSAQQFPDLHSELNLSSLELGDSALYFCASSPFQGGSGQPQHFGDGTRLSIL.

CDR3 loop: CATSNREALETQYF. Written as DNA, the CDR3 is TGTGCCACCAGCAACCGGGAAGCCCTAGAGACCCAGTACTTC. This rearrangement joins TRBV15 to TRBJ2-5; D perhaps matches TRBD2 (5 bases). The CDR3 is made up of 14 amino acids. Germline V gene lookup returns CDR1 LNHNV and CDR2 YYDKDF (reference sequence). With 4 bases removed from V and 4 bases from J, the gap between germline ends came to 13 bases.

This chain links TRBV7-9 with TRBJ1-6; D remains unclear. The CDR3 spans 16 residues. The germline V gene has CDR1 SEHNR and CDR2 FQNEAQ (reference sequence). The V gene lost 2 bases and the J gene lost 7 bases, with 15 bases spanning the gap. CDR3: CASSLPVSAGNSPLHF. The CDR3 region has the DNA TGTGCCAGCAGCTTACCCGTCAGTGCGGGGAATTCACCCCTCCACTTT.

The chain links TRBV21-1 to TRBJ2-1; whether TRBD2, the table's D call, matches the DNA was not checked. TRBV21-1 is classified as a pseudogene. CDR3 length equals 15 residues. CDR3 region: CASSPSLAGVDEQFF. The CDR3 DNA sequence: TGTGCCAGCAGCCCCAGCCTAGCGGGAGTGGATGAGCAGTTCTTC.

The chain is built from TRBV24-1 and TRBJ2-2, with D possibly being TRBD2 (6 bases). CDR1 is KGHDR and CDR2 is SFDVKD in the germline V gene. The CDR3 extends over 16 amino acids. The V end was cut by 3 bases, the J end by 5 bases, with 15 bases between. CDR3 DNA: TGTGCCACCAGTGATCCGACCTACGGGGGTACCGGGGAGCTGTTTTTT. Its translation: CATSDPTYGGTGELFF.

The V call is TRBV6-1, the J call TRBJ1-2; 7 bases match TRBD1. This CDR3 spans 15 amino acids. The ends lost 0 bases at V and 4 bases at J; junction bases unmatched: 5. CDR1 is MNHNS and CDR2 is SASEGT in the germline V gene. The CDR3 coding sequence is TGTGCCAGCAGTGAAGCGCTGGGGACAGTCTATGGCTACACCTTC. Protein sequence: CASSEALGTVYGYTF.

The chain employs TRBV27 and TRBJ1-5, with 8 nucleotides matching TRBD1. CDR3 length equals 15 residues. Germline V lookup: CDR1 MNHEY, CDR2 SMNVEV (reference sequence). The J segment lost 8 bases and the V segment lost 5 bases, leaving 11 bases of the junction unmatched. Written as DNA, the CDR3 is TGTGCCAGCAGTGCCCGGACAGGGCCTGTGGAGCCCCAGCATTTT. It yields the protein CASSARTGPVEPQHF.

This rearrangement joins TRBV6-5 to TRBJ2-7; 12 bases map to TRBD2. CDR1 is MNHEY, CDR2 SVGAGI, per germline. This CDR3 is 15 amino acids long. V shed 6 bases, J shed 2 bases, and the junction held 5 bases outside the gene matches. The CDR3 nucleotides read TGTGCCAGCAGGATCGGACTAGCGGGAACCTACGAGCAGTACTTC. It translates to CASRIGLAGTYEQYF.

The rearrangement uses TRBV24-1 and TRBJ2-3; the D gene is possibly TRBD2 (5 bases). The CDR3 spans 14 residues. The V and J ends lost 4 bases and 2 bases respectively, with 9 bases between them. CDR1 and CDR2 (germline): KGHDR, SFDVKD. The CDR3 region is CATSETRITDTQYF. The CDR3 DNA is TGTGCCACCAGTGAAACTAGAATCACAGATACGCAGTATTTT.

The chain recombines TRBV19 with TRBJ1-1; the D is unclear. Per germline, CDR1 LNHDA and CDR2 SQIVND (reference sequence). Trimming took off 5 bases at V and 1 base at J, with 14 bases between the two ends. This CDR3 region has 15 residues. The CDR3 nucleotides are TGTGCCAGTAGTCCGCAGAGGGCAGCGAACACTGAAGCTTTCTTT. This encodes CASSPQRAANTEAFF.

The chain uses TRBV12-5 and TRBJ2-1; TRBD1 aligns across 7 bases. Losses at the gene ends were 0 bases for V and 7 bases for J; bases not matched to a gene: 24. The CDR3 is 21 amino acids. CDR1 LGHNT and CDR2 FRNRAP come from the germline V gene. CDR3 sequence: CASGLVRQGGVWEKSRNEQFF. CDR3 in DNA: TGTGCTAGTGGTTTGGTACGACAGGGTGGGGTGTGGGAGAAGTCAAGGAATGAGCAGTTCTTC.

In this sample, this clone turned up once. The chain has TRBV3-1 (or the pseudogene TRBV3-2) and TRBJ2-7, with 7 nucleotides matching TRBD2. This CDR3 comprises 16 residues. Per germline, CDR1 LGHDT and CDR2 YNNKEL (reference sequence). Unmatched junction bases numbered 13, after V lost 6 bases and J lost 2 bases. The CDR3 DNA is TGTGCCAGCAGTCGCCGGTGGGAGGGTTCAACCTACGAGCAGTACTTC. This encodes CASSRRWEGSTYEQYF.

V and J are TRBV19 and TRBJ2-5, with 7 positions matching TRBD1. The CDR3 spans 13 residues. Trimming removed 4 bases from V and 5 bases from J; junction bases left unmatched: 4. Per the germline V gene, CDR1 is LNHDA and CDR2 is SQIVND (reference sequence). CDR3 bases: TGTGCCAGTAGTAACGACAGGGCGGAGACCCAGTACTTC. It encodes CASSNDRAETQYF.

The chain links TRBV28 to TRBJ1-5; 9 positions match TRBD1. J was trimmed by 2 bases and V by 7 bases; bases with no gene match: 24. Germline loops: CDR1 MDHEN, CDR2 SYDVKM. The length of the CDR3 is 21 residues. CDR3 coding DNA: TGTGCCAGCATCACAACCAGCCCCCGGGACAGGGTATTAAGGGGCAATCAGCCCCAGCATTTT. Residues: CASITTSPRDRVLRGNQPQHF.

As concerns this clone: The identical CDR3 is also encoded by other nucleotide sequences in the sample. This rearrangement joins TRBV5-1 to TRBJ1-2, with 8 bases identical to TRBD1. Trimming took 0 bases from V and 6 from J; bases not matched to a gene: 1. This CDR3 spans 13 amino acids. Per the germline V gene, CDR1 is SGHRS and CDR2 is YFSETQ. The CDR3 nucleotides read TGCGCCAGCAGCTTGGGACAGGGGAATGGCTACACCTTC. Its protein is CASSLGQGNGYTF.